The 2 T cell receptor beta chains in this list originate from one sample, sequenced in a study of T-cell memory formation after mild COVID-19. MiXCR was run by TCRdb on the 5' RACE reads, yielding one entry per CDR3 protein. The table has hundreds of thousands of distinct CDR3 sequences, approximately 18% seen once; the top ten hold about 12%. Sequences were obtained from PBMCs or a T cell subset sorted from them (not recorded which). The receptors here all came from an adult woman who had mild COVID-19 (a few samples of this study predate the infection). Cell type and time point are not known.

V usage is TRBV4-1 and J usage is TRBJ2-5; TRBD1 aligns across 7 bases. Germline values: CDR1 MGHRA, CDR2 YSYEKL. The CDR3 spans 15 residues. J gave up 7 bases and V 4 bases, and 12 bases lay outside the gene matches. The CDR3: CASSRDRGTLGTQYF. CDR3 nucleotides: TGCGCCAGCAGCCGGGACAGAGGTACCCTGGGGACCCAGTACTTC.

The chain carries TRBV5-6 and TRBJ2-1; D is possibly TRBD2 (5 bases). Trimming stripped 1 base from V and 9 bases from J, with 11 bases between. This CDR3 comprises 13 residues. Per germline, CDR1 SGHDT and CDR2 YYEEEE. The CDR3 sequence: CASSLTAGREQFF. DNA for the CDR3: TGTGCCAGCAGCTTGACTGCGGGCCGTGAGCAGTTCTTC.